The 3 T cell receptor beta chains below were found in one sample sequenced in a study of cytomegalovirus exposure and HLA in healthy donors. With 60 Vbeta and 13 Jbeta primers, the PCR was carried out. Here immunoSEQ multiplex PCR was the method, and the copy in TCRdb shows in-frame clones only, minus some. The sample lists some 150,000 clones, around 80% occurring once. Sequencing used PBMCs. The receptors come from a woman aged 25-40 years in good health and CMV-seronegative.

The CDR3 region has the DNA TGTGCCAGTAACTCCGGGACACCATACACTGAAGCTTTCTTT. Amino acid sequence: CASNSGTPYTEAFF. The genes are TRBV19 and TRBJ1-1; maybe TRBD1 (6 bases). CDR3 length equals 14 residues. From germline, CDR1 is LNHDA and CDR2 SQIVND (reference sequence). V dropped 7 bases and J dropped 3 bases, with 15 bases sitting between them.

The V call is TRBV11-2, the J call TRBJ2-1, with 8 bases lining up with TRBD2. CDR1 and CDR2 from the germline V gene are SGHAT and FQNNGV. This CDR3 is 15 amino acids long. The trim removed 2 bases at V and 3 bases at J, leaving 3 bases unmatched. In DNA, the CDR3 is TGTGCCAGCAGCTTATCGGGGGGGATCTACAATGAGCAGTTCTTC. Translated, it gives CASSLSGGIYNEQFF.

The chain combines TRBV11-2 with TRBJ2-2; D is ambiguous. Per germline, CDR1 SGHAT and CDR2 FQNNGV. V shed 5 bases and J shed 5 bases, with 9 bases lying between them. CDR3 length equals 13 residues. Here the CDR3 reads CASSPPRTGELFF. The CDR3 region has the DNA TGTGCCAGCAGCCCCCCGCGAACCGGGGAGCTGTTTTTT.